Included here is one TCR beta chain sequence, with context. This clone was recorded only once. Its antigen is still unknown. No base quality values were provided; no much bigger clone lies one nucleotide off. Libraries were made using the immunoSEQ multiplex PCR assay. TCRdb stores this immuneACCESS table with in-frame sequences only. Part of the clones is absent; in the studies checked, under half of the shortfall reflects unresolved V genes, and no reason is known for the rest. The sample table shows approximately 170,000 clones, and 90% to 95% are seen once. The ten largest clones represent roughly 1.3% of the sample. These data belong to a study of control samples from healthy donors and cancer patients (TCRdb year 2020). CDR1 MNHEY and CDR2 SMNVEV were looked up in the germline V gene (reference sequence). The V end loses 6 bases and the J end loses 7 bases, and a stretch of 12 bases separates them. The CDR3, cysteine through phenylalanine, is 12 amino acids long. Just the 36-base CDR3 DNA is kept, in frame starting at base 1.

The material sequenced was blood. This chain is built from TRBV27 and TRBJ1-2; a weak D assignment points to TRBD1 (5 bases agree). This receptor was taken from a man younger than 45 in good health. Here is the DNA: TGTGCCAGCAGGCCGTCGGGGGGTGGCTACACCTTC. This translates into CASRPSGGGYTF.